A single sample is the source of the 25 T cell receptor beta chains below, sequenced in a study of beta chain features in type 1 diabetes. Whole-study findings and limits: People with Type 1 diabetes carried modestly yet significantly shorter TCRB CDR3s in all four CD4+ subsets.

These receptors' targets are unknown. Sequenced material consisted of expressed TCRB transcripts (all of the isolated RNA was reverse transcribed). Generated by immunoSEQ multiplex PCR, the TCRdb table keeps only in-frame clones and is missing some. The top ten hold roughly 0.04% of the sample, which has about 660,000 clones, over 11% seen once. Specimen: naive CD4+ T cells from blood. These receptors came from a man aged 18 to 35 with type 1 diabetes.

CDR3: CASTPSGLSGNTIYF. CDR3 bases: TGTGCCAGCACCCCCTCGGGACTCTCTGGAAACACCATATATTTT. The chain links TRBV2 to TRBJ1-3, with D maybe TRBD1 (5 bases). The V gene's germline CDR1 is SNHLY and CDR2 FYNNEI. The CDR3 runs 15 residues. Between the trimmed V and J ends, which lost 7 bases and 0 bases, there was a span of 13 bases.

This clone was counted a few times. This chain uses TRBV6-6 with TRBJ1-5; 7 bases are shared with TRBD1. The V and J ends lost 6 bases and 6 bases, in that order; junction bases with no gene match: 8. The V gene's germline CDR1 is MNHNY and CDR2 SVGAGI (reference sequence). The CDR3 is made up of 14 amino acids. As DNA, the CDR3 is TGTGCCAGCAGCCGGGGAGGGGGCGGTCAGCCCCAGCATTTT. Translated, it gives CASSRGGGGQPQHF.

The chain has TRBV30 and TRBJ1-1; D not certain. The CDR3 consists of 14 residues. V was shortened by 2 bases and J by 5 bases, with 15 bases between the two germline ends. Germline lookup yields CDR1 GTSNPN and CDR2 SVGIG (reference sequence). The CDR3 region is CAWSKKGLLTEAFF. The CDR3 region has the DNA TGTGCCTGGAGTAAAAAGGGTTTATTGACTGAAGCTTTCTTT.

The chain links TRBV4-1 to TRBJ2-7; TRBD1 aligns across 9 bases. J lost 6 bases, V lost 4 bases, and 10 bases had no gene match. This CDR3 region has 15 residues. CDR1 MGHRA and CDR2 YSYEKL come from the germline V gene. The CDR3 region has the DNA TGCGCCAGCAGCCCTCCGGGACAGGGATATCGCGAGCAGTACTTC. This encodes CASSPPGQGYREQYF.

A few counts support this clone. V gene TRBV5-1 combines with J gene TRBJ2-1; 12 bases are a match to TRBD2. Germline V gives CDR1 SGHRS, CDR2 YFSETQ. The length of the CDR3 is 18 residues. Losses at the gene ends were 0 bases for V and 0 bases for J; bases not matched to a gene: 4. This chain's CDR3 is CASSLATSGGSSYNEQFF. CDR3 coding DNA: TGCGCCAGCAGCTTGGCGACTAGCGGGGGTAGCTCCTACAATGAGCAGTTCTTC.

This clone has just a few counts. The chain couples TRBV7-2 to TRBJ1-4; D possibly corresponds to TRBD1 (5 bases). V was pared by 5 bases and J by 7 bases, with 11 bases between. The germline V gene has CDR1 SGHTA and CDR2 FQGNSA. This CDR3 region has 13 residues. CDR3 nucleotide sequence: TGTGCCAGCAGCCTCCGGGACGTTGAAAAACTGTTTTTT. This translates into CASSLRDVEKLFF.

J is TRBJ2-7 and V is TRBV7-2; D unresolved. Germline-derived CDR1 and CDR2 are SGHTA and FQGNSA. V lost 4 bases, J lost 0 bases, and 13 bases lay in between. The CDR3 is made up of 15 amino acids. For the CDR3, the DNA is TGTGCCAGCAGCTCCCGCCAAGCCAGCTCCTACGAGCAGTACTTC. Translation gives CASSSRQASSYEQYF.

The gene calls are TRBV7-9 and TRBJ2-7; D not resolved. This CDR3 spans 13 amino acids. V lost 6 bases and J lost 5, with 14 bases in between. In germline, CDR1 is SEHNR, CDR2 FQNEAQ (reference sequence). CDR3 loop: CASSSPGFNEQYF. The CDR3 bases are TGTGCCAGCAGTTCTCCGGGCTTTAACGAGCAGTACTTC.

This chain links TRBV29-1 with TRBJ1-2; no firm D call. This CDR3 spans 12 amino acids. Trimming left V 2 bases short and J 3 bases short, with 7 bases between. Germline CDR1 SQVTM, CDR2 ANQGSEA. CDR3 DNA: TGCAGCGTTGAATATAAAGACTATGGCTACACCTTC. Protein product: CSVEYKDYGYTF.

This clone has just one count. The rearrangement links TRBV30 to TRBJ1-2; the D gene is possibly TRBD1 (6 bases). This CDR3 is built from 13 residues. The germline V gene has CDR1 GTSNPN and CDR2 SVGIG (reference sequence). The germline V and J ends were trimmed by 1 base and 6 bases, with 12 bases remaining between them. The CDR3 is CAWSDRAGDGYTF. The CDR3, as DNA: TGTGCCTGGAGTGACAGGGCGGGCGATGGCTACACCTTC.

This clone was picked up a small number of times. CDR3 nucleotide sequence: TGTGCCAGCAGTACCCACAGGGGTGTTGATAACGAGCAGTACTTC. This encodes CASSTHRGVDNEQYF. The chain employs TRBV28 and TRBJ2-7; the match to TRBD1 covers 7 bases. V trimming: 5 bases; J trimming: 5 bases; junction bases outside the gene matches: 12. This CDR3 has 15 residues. Germline CDR1 MDHEN, CDR2 SYDVKM.

The V and J genes are TRBV28 and TRBJ2-7, with 9 bases matching TRBD2. CDR1 and CDR2 from the germline V gene are MDHEN and SYDVKM. V shed 1 base, J shed 6 bases, and the junction held 13 bases outside the gene matches. There are 17 residues in the CDR3. Here the CDR3 DNA reads TGTGCCAGCAGTTTATCGTTTAGCGGGGGATTTTCAGGCGAGCAGTACTTC. Its translation is CASSLSFSGGFSGEQYF. Together with reference TRBV28 and TRBJ2-7, the CDR3 gives the full variable domain: DVKVTQSSRYLVKRTGEKVFLECVQDMDHENMFWYRQDPGLGLRLIYFSYDVKMKEKGDIPEGYSVSREKKERFSLILESASTNQTSMYLCASSLSFSGGFSGEQYFGPGTRLTVT.

V and J are TRBV9 and TRBJ1-1, with D tentatively TRBD1 (6 bases). Trimming removed 6 bases at V and 0 bases at J, with 9 bases between. This CDR3 is 13 amino acids long. CDR1 is SGDLS and CDR2 is YYNGEE in the germline V gene. The CDR3 loop reads CASTGTMNTEAFF. CDR3 DNA sequence: TGTGCCAGCACGGGGACAATGAACACTGAAGCTTTCTTT.

Comments on this clone: In the same sample, other DNA sequences code for this CDR3. The CDR3 protein is CASSLGASGSYEQYF. The CDR3 bases are TGTGCCAGCAGCTTAGGGGCTAGCGGGAGTTACGAGCAGTACTTC. This chain uses TRBV7-2 with TRBJ2-7, with TRBD2 matching over 10 bases. CDR3 size: 15 residues. CDR1 is SGHTA and CDR2 is FQGNSA in the germline V gene. Trimming removed 1 base from V and 4 bases from J; junction bases left unmatched: 4. The full variable domain, completed using reference TRBV7-2 and TRBJ2-7, is GAGVSQSPSNKVTEKGKDVELRCDPISGHTALYWYRQSLGQGLEFLIYFQGNSAPDKSGLPSDRFSAERTGGSVSTLTIQRTQQEDSAVYLCASSLGASGSYEQYFGPGTRLTVT.

V gene TRBV13 combines with J gene TRBJ2-2; 13 nucleotides align to TRBD2. Germline V lookup: CDR1 PRHDT, CDR2 FYEKMQ (reference sequence). The CDR3 length is 17 residues. Trimming removed 7 bases from V and 3 bases from J; junction bases left unmatched: 8. CDR3 in DNA: TGTGCCAGCACCCTGACTAGCGGGAGGTCGTACACCGGGGAGCTGTTTTTT. Protein: CASTLTSGRSYTGELFF.

This clone was found a few times. This chain connects TRBV7-3 to TRBJ2-2, with 7 bases aligning to TRBD1. V was pared by 3 bases and J by 10 bases, with 8 bases of the junction left unmatched. There are 14 residues in the CDR3. Germline V gene data show CDR1 as SGHTA and CDR2 as FQGTGA. Here the CDR3 DNA reads TGTGCCAGCAGCTTCACGGGGACAGTACCGGAGCTGTTTTTT. Its protein product is CASSFTGTVPELFF.

The chain is built from TRBV2 and TRBJ2-7; D unresolved. CDR1 is SNHLY and CDR2 is FYNNEI in the germline V gene. Trimming stripped 0 bases from V and 5 bases from J, with 8 bases between. This CDR3 has 13 residues. The CDR3 bases are TGTGCCAGCAGTGAAGCGCTTCATAACGAGCAGTACTTC. It specifies CASSEALHNEQYF. Variable domain in full (rest from reference TRBV2 and TRBJ2-7): EPEVTQTPSHQVTQMGQEVILRCVPISNHLYFYWYRQILGQKVEFLVSFYNNEISEKSEIFDDQFSVERPDGSNFTLKIRSTKLEDSAMYFCASSEALHNEQYFGPGTRLTVT.

The V and J genes are TRBV13 and TRBJ1-1; D call uncertain. With 5 bases removed from V and 3 bases from J, the gap between germline ends came to 10 bases. Germline V CDR1 and CDR2: PRHDT, FYEKMQ (reference sequence). The CDR3 consists of 13 residues. The DNA of the CDR3 is TGTGCCAGCAGCCGAACACGGGACACTGAAGCTTTCTTT. Translated: CASSRTRDTEAFF.

V and J are TRBV5-1 and TRBJ1-5, with 9 bases aligning to TRBD1. This CDR3 is built from 13 residues. CDR1 is SGHRS and CDR2 is YFSETQ in the germline V gene. The V gene end was trimmed by 4 bases and the J gene end by 5 bases; junction bases not matched to a gene: 1. The CDR3 loop reads CASSGDRDQPQHF. CDR3 nucleotides: TGCGCCAGCAGCGGGGACAGGGATCAGCCCCAGCATTTT.

The chain uses TRBV19 and TRBJ2-1, with unresolved D. The V end lost 0 bases, the J end lost 0 bases, and 12 bases lay between the germline ends. This CDR3 has 17 amino acids. Germline CDR1 is LNHDA and CDR2 is SQIVND (reference sequence). The CDR3 bases are TGTGCCAGTAGTATAGATCAGGTGGTAAGCTCCTACAATGAGCAGTTCTTC. This sequence encodes CASSIDQVVSSYNEQFF.

The chain combines TRBV6-5 with TRBJ1-5; the D gene is possibly TRBD1 (6 bases). Per the germline V gene, CDR1 is MNHEY and CDR2 is SVGAGI. The CDR3 is 15 amino acids. V was clipped by 2 bases and J by 1 base, with 9 bases between them. The CDR3 region has the DNA TGTGCCAGCAGTTACGGGCAGGGGAGCAATCAGCCCCAGCATTTT. This encodes CASSYGQGSNQPQHF.

This clone was observed a handful of times. This chain connects TRBV15 to TRBJ2-1; 15 bases line up with TRBD2. Germline V gene sequence: CDR1 LNHNV, CDR2 YYDKDF (reference sequence). The V gene end was trimmed by 3 bases and the J gene end by 0 bases; junction bases not matched to a gene: 9. The length of the CDR3 is 20 residues. The CDR3, as DNA: TGTGCCACCAGCAGGCAACCGGGACTAGCGGGGGGAAGCTCCTACAATGAGCAGTTCTTC. As protein: CATSRQPGLAGGSSYNEQFF.

J is TRBJ1-1 and V is TRBV5-4; 9 nucleotides match TRBD1. Germline assignment: CDR1 SGHNT and CDR2 YYREEE (reference sequence). With V trimmed by 5 bases and J by 0 bases, 2 bases remained unmatched. CDR3 size: 14 residues. As DNA, the CDR3 is TGTGCCAGCAGAGGGACAGGGATGAACACTGAAGCTTTCTTT. Translating it yields CASRGTGMNTEAFF.

The chain links TRBV4-2 to TRBJ2-7; D remains ambiguous. Germline CDR1 LGHNA, CDR2 YNFKEQ. The CDR3 sequence is 13 residues long. The V end was cut by 4 bases, the J end by 1 base, with 8 bases between. CDR3 amino acids: CASSRGESYEQYF. DNA for the CDR3: TGTGCCAGCAGCCGAGGCGAGTCCTACGAGCAGTACTTC.

The CDR3 coding sequence is TGCAGCGTTGAAGGGCCTTGGGACACTGAAGCTTTCTTT. It is translated as CSVEGPWDTEAFF. The V gene is TRBV29-1, the J gene TRBJ1-1; the D is unclear. V was pared by 1 base and J by 3 bases, with 9 bases between. Germline V gives CDR1 SQVTM, CDR2 ANQGSEA. The CDR3 consists of 13 residues.